The T cell receptor beta chain described here comes from a study of T cells in Graves' hyperthyroidism and ophthalmopathy. Turning to the study itself: Prior to any treatment, at the point of initial diagnosis, peripheral blood was collected. Whole-study findings and limits: Among thyroid clonotypes expanded above 0.001, most also appeared in blood.

To note about this clonotype: The antigen remains undetermined.

With a duration under 2 months, the hyperthyroidism was newly diagnosed in patients aged 18 to 65. RNA transcripts were the template for amplifying TCR beta CDR3 regions. First-round RT-PCR targeting the TCR CDR3 was performed with the HTBI primer set. MiXCR was run by TCRdb on the multiplex PCR reads, yielding one entry per CDR3 protein. The sample has under 650,000 distinct CDR3 sequences; 15% to 20% are singletons. The sequencing sample was made of blood. The clonotype was recovered from a woman aged 25-40 years with Graves' hyperthyroidism.

Written as DNA, the CDR3 is TGTGCCAGCAGCCTGGGGACAGGGGCGATTTTCACTGAAGCTTTCTTT. As protein: CASSLGTGAIFTEAFF. The chain recombines TRBV14 with TRBJ1-1; 10 bases are shared with TRBD1. The CDR3 loop spans 16 amino acids. The germline V gene encodes CDR1 SGHDN and CDR2 FVKESK. J gave up 4 bases and V 4 bases, and 9 bases lay outside the gene matches.